This T cell receptor (beta chain) was obtained from a study of blood T cell repertoires in COVID-19 (dated by TCRdb to 2018 to 2020). Study-level background: Samples covering the acute and convalescent phases of COVID-19 were provided by collaborators in the United States, Italy and Spain. Samples came from the ongoing ImmuneRACE study (first 160 participants) plus 1,254 subjects from 6 global collaborators. Where available, HLA class I and class II types were taken from metadata supplied by the sample provider and were not determined by assay-based typing. Sample metadata almost always included a de-identified subject ID, COVID-19 status, age in years and sex. The repertoires were released in a freely available public database meant as a resource for research on the immune response to SARS-CoV-2. The material from the prospective study consisted of cDNA or gDNA derived from T cells, B-cell-depleted T cells, or PBMCs. The dataset comprised deeply sampled blood TCRbeta repertoires from subjects exposed to, actively infected with, or recovered from COVID-19. Broad study findings and their caveats: The quantity of clinical and demographic metadata differed by source and by participant and was supplied without curation.

Each collaborating institution followed its own protocols to collect whole blood in K2EDTA tubes. For TCRbeta analysis, collaborator samples were shipped as frozen whole blood, as isolated PBMCs, or as DNA extracted from either sample type. A word on this clone: There is no known antigen for this receptor. Per-nucleotide qualities are absent, and no much larger clonotype sits a single base away.

Taken from the germline V gene, the CDR1 and CDR2 loops are SGHRS and YFSETQ. Here V drops 3 bases and J drops 5 bases, and the junction holds 21 bases not matched to any gene. The CDR3 holds 20 amino acids from the cysteine to the phenylalanine. Solely the CDR3 DNA is kept, with 60 bases framed from the first base. TCRbeta CDR3 regions were amplified from genomic DNA using the immunoSEQ Assay, a bias-controlled multiplex PCR. The paper's processing steps were these. The number of nucleated cells in each sample was estimated from the amplification of reference gene primers within the assay. Sequence reads were collapsed and filtered to measure the absolute abundance of every unique TCRbeta CDR3 rearrangement. For each sample, productive Simpson clonality was calculated by taking the square root of Simpson's diversity index across productive rearrangements. Imported from immuneACCESS, the table was reduced by TCRdb to in-frame sequences with V and J called. These copies leave out some clones; in studies compared against another copy, an unresolved V gene accounts for under half, and the cause of the remainder is not known. V, J and clone size are those of that table, while D and trimming were read from the DNA. In this sample the table shows some 16,000 clones, about 81% of which occur a single time. The ten largest clonotypes hold roughly 8.8% of the sample.

The chain was built from TRBV5-1 and TRBJ1-2, with 11 central nucleotides matching TRBD1. The clonotype was recovered from a man aged 60-69 years with acute or convalescent COVID-19. Specimen: peripheral blood. DNA sequence: TGCGCCAGCAGCTCACAGCCTCGCAGTTCCGGGACAGGGGGGACTTATGGCTACACCTTC. This encodes CASSSQPRSSGTGGTYGYTF.